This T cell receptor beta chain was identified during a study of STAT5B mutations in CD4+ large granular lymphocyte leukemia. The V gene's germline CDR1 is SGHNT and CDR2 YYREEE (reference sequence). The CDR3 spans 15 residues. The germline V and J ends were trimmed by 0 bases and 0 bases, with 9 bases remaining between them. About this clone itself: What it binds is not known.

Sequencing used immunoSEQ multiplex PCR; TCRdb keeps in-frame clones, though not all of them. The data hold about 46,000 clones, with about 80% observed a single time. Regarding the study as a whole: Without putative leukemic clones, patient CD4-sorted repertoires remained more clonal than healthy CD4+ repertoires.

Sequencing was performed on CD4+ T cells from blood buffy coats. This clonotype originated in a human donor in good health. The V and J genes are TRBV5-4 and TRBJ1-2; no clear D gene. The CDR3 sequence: CASSLGAHANYGYTF. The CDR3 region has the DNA TGTGCCAGCAGCTTGGGGGCCCACGCTAACTATGGCTACACCTTC.